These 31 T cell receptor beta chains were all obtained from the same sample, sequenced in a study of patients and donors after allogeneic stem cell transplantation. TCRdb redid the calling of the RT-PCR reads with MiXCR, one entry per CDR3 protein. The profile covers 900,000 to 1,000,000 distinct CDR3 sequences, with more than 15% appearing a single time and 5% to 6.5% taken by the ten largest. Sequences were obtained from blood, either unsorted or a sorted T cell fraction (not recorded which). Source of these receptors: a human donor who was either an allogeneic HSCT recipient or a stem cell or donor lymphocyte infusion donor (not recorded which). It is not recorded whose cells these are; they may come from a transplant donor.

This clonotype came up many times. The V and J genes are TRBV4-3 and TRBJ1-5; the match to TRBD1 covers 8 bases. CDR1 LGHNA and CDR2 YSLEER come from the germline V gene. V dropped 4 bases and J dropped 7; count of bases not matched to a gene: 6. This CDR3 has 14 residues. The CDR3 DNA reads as TGCGCCAGCAGCCCGGGGACAGGCCCCCAGCCCCAGCATTTT. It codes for CASSPGTGPQPQHF.

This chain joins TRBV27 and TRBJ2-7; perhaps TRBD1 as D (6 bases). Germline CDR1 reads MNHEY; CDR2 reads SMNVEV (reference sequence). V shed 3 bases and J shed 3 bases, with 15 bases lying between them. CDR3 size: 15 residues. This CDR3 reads CASSLYPGQSYEQYF. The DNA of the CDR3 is TGTGCCAGCAGTTTGTATCCGGGACAAAGCTACGAGCAGTACTTC.

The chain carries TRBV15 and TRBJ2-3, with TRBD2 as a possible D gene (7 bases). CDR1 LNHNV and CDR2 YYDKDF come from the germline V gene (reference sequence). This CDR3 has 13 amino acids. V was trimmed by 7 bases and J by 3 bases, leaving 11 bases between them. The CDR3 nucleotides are TGTGCCACCAAGAAGGGGGGGACAGATACGCAGTATTTT. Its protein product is CATKKGGTDTQYF.

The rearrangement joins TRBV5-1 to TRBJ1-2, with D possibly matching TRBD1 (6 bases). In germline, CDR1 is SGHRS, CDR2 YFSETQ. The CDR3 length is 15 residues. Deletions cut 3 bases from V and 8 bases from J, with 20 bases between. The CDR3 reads CASSSGRGPIWGYTF. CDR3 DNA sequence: TGCGCCAGCAGCTCCGGCCGGGGGCCCATATGGGGCTACACCTTC.

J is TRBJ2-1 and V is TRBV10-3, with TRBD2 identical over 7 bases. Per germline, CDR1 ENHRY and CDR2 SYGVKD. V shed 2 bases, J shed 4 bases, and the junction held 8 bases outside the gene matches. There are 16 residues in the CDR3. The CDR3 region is CAISEVTRGGYNEQFF. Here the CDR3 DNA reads TGTGCCATCAGTGAGGTGACTAGGGGAGGGTACAATGAGCAGTTCTTC.

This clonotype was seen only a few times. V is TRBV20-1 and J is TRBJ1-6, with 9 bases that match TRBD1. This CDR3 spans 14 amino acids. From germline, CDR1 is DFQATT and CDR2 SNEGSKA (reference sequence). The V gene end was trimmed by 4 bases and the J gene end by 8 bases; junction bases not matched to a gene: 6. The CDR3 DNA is TGCAGTGCTACGCCGGGACAGGGTTATTCACCCCTCCACTTT. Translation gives CSATPGQGYSPLHF.

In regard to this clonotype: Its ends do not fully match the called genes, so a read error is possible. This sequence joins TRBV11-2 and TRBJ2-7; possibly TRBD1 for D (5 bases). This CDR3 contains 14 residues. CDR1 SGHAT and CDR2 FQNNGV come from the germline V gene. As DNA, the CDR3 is TGTGCCAGCAGCTTTCAACTCAGGGCCTACGAGAAGTACTTC. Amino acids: CASSFQLRAYEKYF.

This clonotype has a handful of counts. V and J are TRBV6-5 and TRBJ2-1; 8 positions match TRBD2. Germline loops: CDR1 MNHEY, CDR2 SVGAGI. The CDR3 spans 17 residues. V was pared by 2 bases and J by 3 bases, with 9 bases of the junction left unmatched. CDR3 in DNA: TGTGCCAGCAGTTACCGTGGACGGGAGGGCCGCTACAATGAGCAGTTCTTC. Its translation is CASSYRGREGRYNEQFF.

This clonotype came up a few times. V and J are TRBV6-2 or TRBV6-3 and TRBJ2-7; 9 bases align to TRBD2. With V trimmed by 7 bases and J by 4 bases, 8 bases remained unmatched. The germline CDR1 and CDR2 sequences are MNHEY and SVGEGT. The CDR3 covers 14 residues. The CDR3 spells CASKKPSGEYEQYF. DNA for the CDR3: TGTGCCAGCAAGAAACCTAGCGGGGAGTACGAGCAGTACTTC.

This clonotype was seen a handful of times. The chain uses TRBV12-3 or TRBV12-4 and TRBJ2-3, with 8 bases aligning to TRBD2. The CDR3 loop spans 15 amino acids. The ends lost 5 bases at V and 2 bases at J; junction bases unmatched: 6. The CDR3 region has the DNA TGTGCCAGCAGTACTGGACTAGCCAACACAGATACGCAGTATTTT. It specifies CASSTGLANTDTQYF.

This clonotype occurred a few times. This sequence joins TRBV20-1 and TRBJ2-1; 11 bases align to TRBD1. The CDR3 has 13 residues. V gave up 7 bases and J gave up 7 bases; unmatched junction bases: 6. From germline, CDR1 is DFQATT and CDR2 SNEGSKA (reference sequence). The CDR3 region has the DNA TGCAGTGGGAGGACAGGGGGCGGGAATGAGCAGTTCTTC. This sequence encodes CSGRTGGGNEQFF.

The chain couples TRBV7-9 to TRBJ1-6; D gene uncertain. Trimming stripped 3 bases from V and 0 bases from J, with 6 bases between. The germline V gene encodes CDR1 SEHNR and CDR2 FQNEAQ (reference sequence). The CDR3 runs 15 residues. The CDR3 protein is CASSFKSSYNSPLHF. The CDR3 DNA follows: TGTGCCAGCAGCTTTAAAAGCTCCTATAATTCACCCCTCCACTTT.

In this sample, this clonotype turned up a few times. The CDR3 DNA is TGCAGCGCTGGGACTCCTTACAATGAGCAGTTCTTC. Encoded protein: CSAGTPYNEQFF. The rearrangement links TRBV29-1 to TRBJ2-1; perhaps TRBD2 as D (6 bases). The CDR3 spans 12 residues. Germline CDR1 SQVTM, CDR2 ANQGSEA. V was trimmed by 7 bases and J by 4 bases, leaving 11 bases between them.

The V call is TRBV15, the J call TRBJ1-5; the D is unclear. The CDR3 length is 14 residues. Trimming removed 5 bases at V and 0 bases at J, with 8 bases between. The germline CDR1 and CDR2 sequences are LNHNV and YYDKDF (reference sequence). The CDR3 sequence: CATSALVSNQPQHF. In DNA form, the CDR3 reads TGTGCCACCAGCGCCCTCGTTAGCAATCAGCCCCAGCATTTT.

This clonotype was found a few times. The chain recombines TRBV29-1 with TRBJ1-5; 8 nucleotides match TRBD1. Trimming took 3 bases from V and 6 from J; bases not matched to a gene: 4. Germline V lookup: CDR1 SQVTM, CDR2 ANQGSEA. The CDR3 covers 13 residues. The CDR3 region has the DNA TGCAGCGTTGACACAGGGGGTGGTCAGCCCCAGCATTTT. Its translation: CSVDTGGGQPQHF.

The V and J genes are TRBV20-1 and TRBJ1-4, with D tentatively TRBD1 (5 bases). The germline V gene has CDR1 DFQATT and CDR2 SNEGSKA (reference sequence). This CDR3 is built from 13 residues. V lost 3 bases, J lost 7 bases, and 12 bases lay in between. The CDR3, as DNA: TGCAGTGCTAGTGGGGGTCGGGGTGAAAAACTGTTTTTT. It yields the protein CSASGGRGEKLFF.

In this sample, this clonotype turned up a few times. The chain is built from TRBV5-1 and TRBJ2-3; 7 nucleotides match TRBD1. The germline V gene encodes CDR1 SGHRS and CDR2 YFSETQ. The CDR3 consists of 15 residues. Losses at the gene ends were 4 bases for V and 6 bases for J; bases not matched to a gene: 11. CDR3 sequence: CASSVGDRGYDTQYF. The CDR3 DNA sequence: TGCGCCAGCAGCGTCGGGGACAGAGGATATGATACGCAGTATTTT.

The CDR3 nucleotides are TGTGCCAGTAGTATAGATCTGTTGGGGGGGACTGAAGCTTTCTTT. Its translation: CASSIDLLGGTEAFF. The genes are TRBV19 and TRBJ1-1; possibly TRBD1 for D (5 bases). Between the trimmed V and J ends, which lost 0 bases and 5 bases, there was a span of 13 bases. The CDR3 is 15 amino acids. From germline, CDR1 is LNHDA and CDR2 SQIVND (reference sequence).

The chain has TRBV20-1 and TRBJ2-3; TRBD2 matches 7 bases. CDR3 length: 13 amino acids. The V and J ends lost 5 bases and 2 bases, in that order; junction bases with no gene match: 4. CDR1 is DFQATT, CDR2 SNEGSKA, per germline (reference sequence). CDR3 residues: CSAERDSTDTQYF. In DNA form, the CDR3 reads TGCAGTGCTGAGCGGGACTCCACAGATACGCAGTATTTT.

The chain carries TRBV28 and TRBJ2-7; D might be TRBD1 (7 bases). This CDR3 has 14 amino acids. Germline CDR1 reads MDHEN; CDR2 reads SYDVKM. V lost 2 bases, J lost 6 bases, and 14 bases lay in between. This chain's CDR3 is CASSLGGGEFEQYF. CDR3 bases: TGTGCCAGCAGTTTAGGAGGGGGCGAGTTCGAGCAGTACTTC.

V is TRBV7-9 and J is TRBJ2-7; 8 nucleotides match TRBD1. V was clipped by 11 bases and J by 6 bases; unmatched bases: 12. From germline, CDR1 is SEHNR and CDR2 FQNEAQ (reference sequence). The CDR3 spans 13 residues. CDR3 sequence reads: CACSDAGGLEQYF. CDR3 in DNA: TGTGCCTGCTCAGATGCAGGGGGCCTCGAGCAGTACTTC.

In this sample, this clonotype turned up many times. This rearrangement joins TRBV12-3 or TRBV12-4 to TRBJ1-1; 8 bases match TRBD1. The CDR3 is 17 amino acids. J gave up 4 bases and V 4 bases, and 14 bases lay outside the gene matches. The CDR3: CASSSRGLDRGRTEAFF. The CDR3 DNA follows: TGTGCCAGCAGTTCCCGGGGCCTTGACAGGGGTCGCACTGAAGCTTTCTTT.

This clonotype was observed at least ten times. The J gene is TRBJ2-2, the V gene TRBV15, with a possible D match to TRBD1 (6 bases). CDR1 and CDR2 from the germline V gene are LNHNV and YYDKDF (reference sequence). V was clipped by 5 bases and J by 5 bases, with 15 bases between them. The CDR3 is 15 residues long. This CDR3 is CATSGPGQITGELFF. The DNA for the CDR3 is TGTGCCACCAGCGGACCGGGACAAATTACCGGGGAGCTGTTTTTT. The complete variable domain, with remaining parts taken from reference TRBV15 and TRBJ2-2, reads DAMVIQNPRYQVTQFGKPVTLSCSQTLNHNVMYWYQQKSSQAPKLLFHYYDKDFNNEADTPDNFQSRRPNTSFCFLDIRSPGLGDTAMYLCATSGPGQITGELFFGEGSRLTVL.

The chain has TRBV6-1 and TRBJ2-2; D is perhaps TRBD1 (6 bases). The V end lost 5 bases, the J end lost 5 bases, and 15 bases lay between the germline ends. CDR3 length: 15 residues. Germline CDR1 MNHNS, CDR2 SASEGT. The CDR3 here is CASSRGNMETGELFF. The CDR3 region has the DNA TGTGCCAGCAGTAGGGGGAACATGGAAACCGGGGAGCTGTTTTTT.

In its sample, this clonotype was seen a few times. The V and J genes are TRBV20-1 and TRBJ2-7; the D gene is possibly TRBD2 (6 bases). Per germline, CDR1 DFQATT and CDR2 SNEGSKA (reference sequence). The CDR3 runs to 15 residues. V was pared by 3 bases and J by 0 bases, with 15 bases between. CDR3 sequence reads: CSARVPGRSSYEQYF. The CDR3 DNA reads TGCAGTGCTAGGGTCCCCGGGAGAAGCTCCTACGAGCAGTACTTC.

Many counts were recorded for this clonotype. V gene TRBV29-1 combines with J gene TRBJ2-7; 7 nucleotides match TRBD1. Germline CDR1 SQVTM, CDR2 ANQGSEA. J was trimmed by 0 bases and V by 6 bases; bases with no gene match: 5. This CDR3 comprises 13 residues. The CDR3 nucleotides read TGCAGCGTGCAGACAGGGAGCTCCTACGAGCAGTACTTC. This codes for CSVQTGSSYEQYF.

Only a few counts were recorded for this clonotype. CDR3 bases: TGTGCCAGCAAGAGCGGGAGCTACGAGCAGTACTTC. It codes for CASKSGSYEQYF. The chain is built from TRBV12-3 or TRBV12-4 and TRBJ2-7; 8 bases fit TRBD2. Germline trimming cut 7 bases from V and 3 bases from J; bases unmatched to any gene: 2. The CDR3 loop spans 12 amino acids.

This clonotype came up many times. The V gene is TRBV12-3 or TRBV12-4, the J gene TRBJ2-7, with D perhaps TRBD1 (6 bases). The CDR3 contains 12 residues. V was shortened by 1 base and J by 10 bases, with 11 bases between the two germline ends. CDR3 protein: CASSLGTAIQYF. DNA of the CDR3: TGTGCCAGCAGTTTAGGGACAGCGATACAGTACTTC.

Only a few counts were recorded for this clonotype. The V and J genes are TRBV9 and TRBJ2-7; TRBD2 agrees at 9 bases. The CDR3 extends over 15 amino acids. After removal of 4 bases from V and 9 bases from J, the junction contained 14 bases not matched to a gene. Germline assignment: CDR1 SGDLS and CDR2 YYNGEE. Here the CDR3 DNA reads TGTGCCAGCAGCTCCACGACTAGCGGTAAAAATGTGCAGTACTTC. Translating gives CASSSTTSGKNVQYF.

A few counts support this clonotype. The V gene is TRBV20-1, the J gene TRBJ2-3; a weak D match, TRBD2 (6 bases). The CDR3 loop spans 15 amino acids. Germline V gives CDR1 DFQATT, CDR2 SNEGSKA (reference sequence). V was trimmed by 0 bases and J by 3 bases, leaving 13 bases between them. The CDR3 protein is CSARDPWAGTDTQYF. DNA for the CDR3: TGCAGTGCTAGAGACCCCTGGGCGGGGACAGATACGCAGTATTTT.

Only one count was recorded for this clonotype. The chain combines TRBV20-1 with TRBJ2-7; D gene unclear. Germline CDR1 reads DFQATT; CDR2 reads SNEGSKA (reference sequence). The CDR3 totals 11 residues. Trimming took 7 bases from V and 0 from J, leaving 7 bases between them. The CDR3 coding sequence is TGCAGTGGACTCAGCTCCTACGAGCAGTACTTC. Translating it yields CSGLSSYEQYF.